A single sample is the source of the 4 T cell receptor beta chains below, sequenced in a study of spatial heterogeneity in lung cancer. This sample's time point: sample taken at primary tumor resection. Unsorted samples of tumor, nontumor lung or frozen PBMC had their whole RNA sequenced. One entry per CDR3 protein, called by TCRdb with MiXCR from the 5' RACE reads. Of roughly 39,000 distinct CDR3 sequences listed, 6% to 8% are singletons. The material was PBMCs, obtained at surgery. The receptor source for this set is a male donor with early-stage non-small cell lung cancer.

This clonotype was seen many times. J is TRBJ2-1 and V is TRBV25-1; D possibly corresponds to TRBD2 (6 bases). Trimming left V 3 bases short and J 0 bases short, with 18 bases between. The CDR3 contains 18 residues. Germline V gene lookup returns CDR1 MGHDK and CDR2 SYGVNS. The CDR3 DNA sequence: TGTGCCAGCAGTGATCCTAAGGGAGGAGGGTTCTCCTACAATGAGCAGTTCTTC. It codes for CASSDPKGGGFSYNEQFF.

This clonotype showed up just a few times. The chain combines TRBV11-2 with TRBJ2-5, with D perhaps TRBD1 or TRBD2 (5 bases each). This CDR3 is 12 amino acids long. Germline V gives CDR1 SGHAT, CDR2 FQNNGV. Trimming removed 2 bases from V and 5 bases from J, with 6 bases in between. For the CDR3, the DNA is TGTGCCAGCAGCTTATGGGGGGAGACCCAGTACTTC. This codes for CASSLWGETQYF. The entire variable domain, with the rest obtained from reference TRBV11-2 and TRBJ2-5, is as follows: EAGVAQSPRYKIIEKRQSVAFWCNPISGHATLYWYQQILGQGPKLLIQFQNNGVVDDSQLPKDRFSAERLKGVDSTLKIQPAKLEDSAVYLCASSLWGETQYFGPGTRLLVL.

Only a few counts were recorded for this clonotype. J is TRBJ1-1 and V is TRBV20-1; no clear D. V dropped 5 bases and J dropped 1 base, with 14 bases sitting between them. The CDR3 totals 14 residues. Germline CDR1 is DFQATT and CDR2 is SNEGSKA (reference sequence). CDR3: CSAEIARQNTEAFF. In DNA form, the CDR3 reads TGCAGTGCTGAGATAGCCAGACAGAACACTGAAGCTTTCTTT.

The rearrangement joins TRBV18 to TRBJ2-3; 14 nucleotides align to TRBD2. This CDR3 comprises 18 residues. Germline assignment: CDR1 KGHSH and CDR2 LQKENI. Trimming at V came to 1 base and at J to 5 bases, leaving 8 bases not matched to a gene. The CDR3 loop reads CASSPRGLAGGRGDTQYF. CDR3 sequence (DNA): TGTGCCAGCTCACCACGCGGACTAGCGGGGGGTAGAGGAGATACGCAGTATTTT.